One sample yielded the 29 T cell receptor beta chains listed below, sequenced in a study of T-cell reconstitution after alpha-beta-depleted transplantation in children. The library targeted TCRbeta and was prepared with unique molecular identifiers. TCRdb processed the PCR reads anew with MiXCR; each CDR3 protein has one entry. The repertoire holds around 140,000 distinct CDR3 sequences, with around 10% as singletons. The sequencing here drew on PBMCs, mostly from graft donor cells, taken 180 days after TCRalphabeta/CD19-depleted stem cell transplant. Every receptor here comes from a female patient aged 2-10 years who had a stem cell transplant for congenital amegakaryocytic thrombocytopenia, so the T cells may come from the graft donor.

This clonotype has more than one count but fewer than ten. This chain connects TRBV28 to TRBJ2-7; 7 positions agree with TRBD1. Germline V lookup: CDR1 MDHEN, CDR2 SYDVKM. This CDR3 spans 18 amino acids. J gave up 0 bases and V 0 bases, and 11 bases lay outside the gene matches. CDR3 bases: TGTGCCAGCAGTTTATGGATGCACAGGGGACGTGCCTCCTACGAGCAGTACTTC. Translated: CASSLWMHRGRASYEQYF.

This clonotype has ten or more counts. The chain recombines TRBV4-2 with TRBJ2-7; 7 nucleotides align to TRBD1. Trimming at V came to 3 bases and at J to 3 bases, leaving 5 bases not matched to a gene. The germline gives CDR1 LGHNA, CDR2 YNFKEQ. CDR3 length: 14 residues. CDR3 in DNA: TGTGCCAGCAGCCATACAGGACAGGTCTACGAGCAGTACTTC. This encodes CASSHTGQVYEQYF.

This clonotype was counted at least ten times. The chain links TRBV10-3 to TRBJ2-3; 11 bases fit TRBD2. The V segment lost 0 bases and the J segment 5 bases; nucleotides outside the gene matches: 10. The CDR3 has 18 amino acids. Germline V gives CDR1 ENHRY, CDR2 SYGVKD. The chain's CDR3 is CAISESRVLAGGKDTQYF. CDR3 in DNA: TGTGCCATCAGTGAGTCGAGGGTCCTAGCGGGAGGTAAAGATACGCAGTATTTT.

This clonotype was counted at least ten times. V usage is TRBV12-3 or TRBV12-4 and J usage is TRBJ1-2; no clear D gene. This CDR3 has 9 amino acids. Trimming removed 6 bases at V and 7 bases at J, with 3 bases between. In DNA form, the CDR3 reads TGTGCCAGCAGGTCTGGCTACACCTTC. The encoded protein is CASRSGYTF.

J is TRBJ2-3 and V is TRBV24-1, with D unclear. The germline V gene has CDR1 KGHDR and CDR2 SFDVKD. This CDR3 has 17 residues. The V end lost 4 bases, the J end lost 0 bases, and 16 bases lay between the germline ends. The CDR3 bases are TGTGCCACCAGTGAACCTGACAAAACCTCTAGCACAGATACGCAGTATTTT. Its protein is CATSEPDKTSSTDTQYF.

The sample holds many counts of this clonotype. The V and J genes are TRBV20-1 and TRBJ2-2; the match to TRBD1 covers 8 bases. V was clipped by 6 bases and J by 7 bases; unmatched bases: 10. This CDR3 contains 14 residues. From germline, CDR1 is DFQATT and CDR2 SNEGSKA (reference sequence). The CDR3 sequence: CSAPGGASGGELFF. CDR3 DNA: TGCAGTGCCCCAGGGGGCGCCTCTGGCGGGGAGCTGTTTTTT.

This sequence joins TRBV11-2 and TRBJ2-1, with unresolved D. CDR3 length equals 14 residues. The germline V gene encodes CDR1 SGHAT and CDR2 FQNNGV. Trimming took 1 base from V and 6 from J, leaving 10 bases between them. The DNA of the CDR3 is TGTGCCAGCAGCTTAGGGTCGGCTTCCAATGAGCAGTTCTTC. It codes for CASSLGSASNEQFF.

This clonotype was seen ten or more times. J is TRBJ2-3 and V is TRBV2; maybe TRBD1 (6 bases). The germline V gene has CDR1 SNHLY and CDR2 FYNNEI. V was trimmed by 6 bases and J by 0 bases, leaving 10 bases between them. This CDR3 spans 14 amino acids. The CDR3: CASRDRTSTDTQYF. CDR3 sequence (DNA): TGTGCCAGCAGAGACAGGACTAGCACAGATACGCAGTATTTT.

This clonotype occurred a few times. The chain uses TRBV5-1 and TRBJ2-7; D unresolved. The length of the CDR3 is 14 residues. The V end was cut by 0 bases, the J end by 6 bases, with 13 bases between. Germline V CDR1 and CDR2: SGHRS, YFSETQ. CDR3 DNA: TGCGCCAGCAGCTTGGGGACCACAAGCCGCGAGCAGTACTTC. This encodes CASSLGTTSREQYF.

This clonotype was seen many times. The chain carries TRBV2 and TRBJ1-1; possible D gene TRBD1, 5 bases. Germline V gives CDR1 SNHLY, CDR2 FYNNEI. V gave up 7 bases and J gave up 6 bases, with 12 bases separating them. The CDR3 has 12 residues. CDR3 DNA: TGTGCCAGCATCCAGGGAGTGTCTGAAGCTTTCTTT. Translation gives CASIQGVSEAFF.

The CDR3 loop is CSATPGRADTGELFF. The CDR3, as DNA: TGCAGTGCTACCCCCGGGAGGGCGGACACCGGGGAGCTGTTTTTT. The chain joins TRBV20-1 to TRBJ2-2, with 8 bases aligning to TRBD2. Germline V CDR1 and CDR2: DFQATT, SNEGSKA (reference sequence). CDR3 size: 15 residues. With V trimmed by 4 bases and J by 3 bases, 7 bases remained unmatched.

This clonotype was counted at least ten times. This chain uses TRBV20-1 with TRBJ2-2; the D gene is possibly TRBD2 (5 bases). V gave up 2 bases and J gave up 1 base, with 11 bases separating them. Germline V CDR1 and CDR2: DFQATT, SNEGSKA (reference sequence). The CDR3 contains 15 residues. The CDR3 spells CSARMASRNTGELFF. In DNA form, the CDR3 reads TGCAGTGCTAGAATGGCTAGCAGGAACACCGGGGAGCTGTTTTTT.

This clonotype was counted between two and nine times. This chain links TRBV12-3 or TRBV12-4 with TRBJ1-3, with D maybe TRBD1 (5 bases). Trimming shortened V by 7 bases and J by 0 bases, and 16 bases separated the two germline ends. CDR3 size: 16 residues. CDR3 sequence: CASTRQILRSGNTIYF. The DNA for the CDR3 is TGTGCCAGCACCCGACAGATACTCCGCTCTGGAAACACCATATATTTT.

This clonotype appeared many times. V gene TRBV20-1 combines with J gene TRBJ2-1; 9 nucleotides line up with TRBD2. This CDR3 contains 12 residues. The germline CDR1 and CDR2 sequences are DFQATT and SNEGSKA (reference sequence). After removal of 6 bases from V and 4 bases from J, the junction contained 1 base not matched to a gene. The CDR3 region is CSAAGGYNEQFF. The CDR3 region has the DNA TGCAGTGCGGCGGGGGGGTACAATGAGCAGTTCTTC.

This clonotype occurred many times. The V and J genes are TRBV5-5 and TRBJ1-2; D might be TRBD1 (6 bases). The CDR3 totals 14 residues. In germline, CDR1 is SGHKS, CDR2 YYEKEE (reference sequence). V lost 4 bases and J 5 bases, leaving 15 bases between the germline ends. CDR3 in DNA: TGTGCCAGCAGCCCGACAGGCAGCCCTTATGGCTACACCTTC. Amino acids: CASSPTGSPYGYTF.

The chain links TRBV20-1 to TRBJ2-5; D may match TRBD1 or TRBD2 (5 bases each). The ends were cut back, 0 bases at V and 7 bases at J, with 15 bases in the middle. The CDR3 is 14 residues long. Looked up from germline, CDR1 is DFQATT and CDR2 is SNEGSKA (reference sequence). CDR3 coding DNA: TGCAGTGCTAGAGACCCGCGGTGGGGGTGGACCCAGTACTTC. Protein: CSARDPRWGWTQYF.

In regard to this clonotype: A much larger clone differs from this one at a single base, so this may be a read error. V gene TRBV28 combines with J gene TRBJ2-7, with D perhaps TRBD2 (6 bases). The V end was cut by 5 bases, the J end by 0 bases, with 17 bases between. The CDR3 length is 16 residues. Germline lookup yields CDR1 MDHEN and CDR2 SYDVKM. The CDR3 loop reads CASSPGTRESSYEQYF. The DNA for the CDR3 is TGTGCCAGCAGTCCCGGGACTCGCGAAAGCTCCTACGAGCAGTACTTC. The whole variable domain, remainder taken from reference TRBV28 and TRBJ2-7, is DVKVTQSSRYLVKRTGEKVFLECVQDMDHENMFWYRQDPGLGLRLIYFSYDVKMKEKGDIPEGYSVSREKKERFSLILESASTNQTSMYLCASSPGTRESSYEQYFGPGTRLTVT.

This clonotype came up many times. V usage is TRBV29-1 and J usage is TRBJ2-5; D remains unclear. Trimming took 0 bases from V and 0 from J, leaving 11 bases between them. The CDR3 contains 15 residues. Germline V gene lookup returns CDR1 SQVTM and CDR2 ANQGSEA. CDR3 nucleotides: TGCAGCGTTGAAGATAACGTCTCGTACCAAGAGACCCAGTACTTC. Encoded protein: CSVEDNVSYQETQYF.

This chain connects TRBV30 to TRBJ1-4; 12 bases map to TRBD1. CDR1 and CDR2 (germline): GTSNPN, SVGIG (reference sequence). CDR3 length: 13 residues. V dropped 5 bases and J dropped 6; count of bases not matched to a gene: 1. CDR3: CAWGTGGDEKLFF. The CDR3 DNA is TGTGCCTGGGGGACAGGGGGCGATGAAAAACTGTTTTTT.

This sequence joins TRBV4-2 and TRBJ2-2; a weak D match, TRBD2 (6 bases). Trimming stripped 4 bases from V and 3 bases from J, with 18 bases between. CDR3 length: 17 amino acids. CDR1 and CDR2 from the germline V gene are LGHNA and YNFKEQ. The DNA for the CDR3 is TGTGCCAGCAGCCCTGGGGTCGGGAGAGGGCACACCGGGGAGCTGTTTTTT. Encoded protein: CASSPGVGRGHTGELFF.

This clonotype was counted a few times. The chain links TRBV7-8 to TRBJ1-6, with a tentative D call TRBD1 (6 bases). V gave up 0 bases and J gave up 10 bases, with 22 bases separating them. This CDR3 is built from 18 residues. CDR1 is SGHVS and CDR2 is FQNEAQ in the germline V gene. The CDR3 is CASSLAGGAGWFPSPLHF. In DNA, the CDR3 is TGTGCCAGCAGCTTAGCCGGGGGCGCCGGATGGTTCCCGTCACCCCTCCACTTT.

In this sample, this clonotype turned up many times. This chain connects TRBV27 to TRBJ1-2; possible D gene TRBD1, 6 bases. Looked up from germline, CDR1 is MNHEY and CDR2 is SMNVEV (reference sequence). Trimming shortened V by 4 bases and J by 8 bases, and 17 bases separated the two germline ends. The CDR3 covers 14 residues. CDR3 residues: CASSSTTGQGGYTF. The DNA of the CDR3 is TGTGCCAGCAGTTCCACGACAGGCCAAGGGGGCTACACCTTC.

A remark on this clonotype: One junction end disagrees with the germline gene, perhaps due to a read error. The chain couples TRBV5-5 to TRBJ1-4; D is possibly TRBD1 (6 bases). The CDR3 is 16 amino acids. CDR1 SGHKS and CDR2 YYEKEE come from the germline V gene (reference sequence). This CDR3 is CASSSLTRQDNEKLFF. CDR3 nucleotides: TGTGCCAGCAGCTCACTTACGCGACAGGATAATGAAAAACTGTTTTTC.

In its sample, this clonotype was seen many times. The chain joins TRBV7-2 to TRBJ2-5; possibly TRBD1 for D (6 bases). CDR3 length equals 14 residues. V lost 1 base to trimming and J lost 4 bases, with 10 bases between them. The germline V gene has CDR1 SGHTA and CDR2 FQGNSA. CDR3 in amino acids: CASSLGHRVETQYF. In DNA form, the CDR3 reads TGTGCCAGCAGCTTAGGTCACAGGGTAGAGACCCAGTACTTC.

This clonotype was seen at least ten times. The chain joins TRBV18 to TRBJ2-1; TRBD2 aligns across 11 bases. Per the germline V gene, CDR1 is KGHSH and CDR2 is LQKENI. Trimming at V came to 2 bases and at J to 6 bases, leaving 3 bases not matched to a gene. CDR3 length: 15 residues. CDR3 region: CASSPTSGSTNEQFF. As DNA, the CDR3 is TGTGCCAGCTCACCAACTAGCGGGAGTACCAATGAGCAGTTCTTC. The variable domain in full, with the rest retrieved from reference TRBV18 and TRBJ2-1, is NAGVMQNPRHLVRRRGQEARLRCSPMKGHSHVYWYRQLPEEGLKFMVYLQKENIIDESGMPKERFSAEFPKEGPSILRIQQVVRGDSAAYFCASSPTSGSTNEQFFGPGTRLTVL.

In its sample, this clonotype was seen many times. J is TRBJ1-5 and V is TRBV28, with D tentatively TRBD1 (5 bases). The CDR3 contains 14 residues. V was clipped by 3 bases and J by 7 bases, with 13 bases between them. The germline gives CDR1 MDHEN, CDR2 SYDVKM. CDR3 nucleotides: TGTGCCAGCAGTTTGACCCAAGGGGCCCAGCCCCAGCATTTT. Translation: CASSLTQGAQPQHF.

This clonotype was seen many times. This chain uses TRBV12-3 or TRBV12-4 with TRBJ2-7, with 11 bases matching TRBD1. V trimming: 1 base; J trimming: 10 bases; junction bases outside the gene matches: 9. This CDR3 has 15 amino acids. CDR3 sequence (DNA): TGTGCCAGCAGTTTAGGCGGTGGGACAGGGGGAGAACAGTACTTC. Protein sequence: CASSLGGGTGGEQYF.

This clonotype was recorded many times. The rearrangement joins TRBV28 to TRBJ2-7; the match to TRBD2 covers 11 bases. Germline V lookup: CDR1 MDHEN, CDR2 SYDVKM. J gave up 0 bases and V 4 bases, and 5 bases lay outside the gene matches. CDR3 length: 16 residues. CDR3 in amino acids: CASSSLAGGLSYEQYF. Written as DNA, the CDR3 is TGTGCCAGCAGTTCTCTAGCGGGGGGCCTCTCCTACGAGCAGTACTTC.

This clonotype was found a few times. This chain joins TRBV10-3 and TRBJ1-3; D uncertain. Germline V gene sequence: CDR1 ENHRY, CDR2 SYGVKD. The CDR3 sequence is 15 residues long. V was shortened by 8 bases and J by 0 bases, with 14 bases between the two germline ends. The CDR3 DNA reads as TGTGCCATCGCCCCCGCGGGAAGCTCTGGAAACACCATATATTTT. Translated: CAIAPAGSSGNTIYF.